This is a list of T cell receptor beta chains from one sample in a study of CD8 T cells in Susac syndrome. In TCRdb, the immunoSEQ multiplex PCR reads were re-called with MiXCR into one record per CDR3 protein. The data show about 160,000 distinct CDR3 sequences, 94% seen once. Input material: CD4+ T cells from PBMCs. Receptors were obtained from a human donor with multiple sclerosis. Each CDR3 is given with its conserved first and last residue.

J gene: TRBJ2-6; V gene: TRBV3-1; CDR3 protein: CASSQESQGVYSGANVLTF
J gene: TRBJ1-1; V gene: TRBV13; CDR3 protein: CASSPRTHTDAFF
J gene: TRBJ2-3; V gene: TRBV7-9; CDR3 protein: CASQGLGQAETDTQYF
J gene: TRBJ2-6; V gene: TRBV5-1; CDR3 protein: CASSAWTLGANVLTF
J gene: TRBJ2-5; V gene: TRBV29-1; CDR3 protein: CSVLPGVETQYF
J gene: TRBJ2-5; V gene: TRBV3-1; CDR3 protein: CASSQDKETQYF
J gene: TRBJ2-6; V gene: TRBV7-9; CDR3 protein: CASSLHATGANVLTF
J gene: TRBJ2-3; V gene: TRBV30; CDR3 protein: CAWSRTDTQYF
J gene: TRBJ1-2; V gene: TRBV5-6; CDR3 protein: CASSLAVIDNYGYTF
J gene: TRBJ2-3; V gene: TRBV18; CDR3 protein: CASSPGSADTQYF
J gene: TRBJ1-2; V gene: TRBV29-1; CDR3 protein: CSVKTEAYGYTF
J gene: TRBJ2-7; V gene: TRBV6-2/TRBV6-3; CDR3 protein: CASSYNLGYQSSYEQYF
J gene: TRBJ1-5; V gene: TRBV3-1; CDR3 protein: CASSQDSNQGQPQHF
J gene: TRBJ1-5; V gene: TRBV3-1; CDR3 protein: CASSLEASQPQHF
J gene: TRBJ2-3; V gene: TRBV20-1; CDR3 protein: CSAPRVSSTDTQYF
J gene: TRBJ2-5; V gene: TRBV5-4; CDR3 protein: CASSFQETQYF
J gene: TRBJ1-2; V gene: TRBV4-2; CDR3 protein: CASSQAHTAGGQGYTF
J gene: TRBJ1-5; V gene: TRBV7-2; CDR3 protein: CASSLGGAGGQPQHF
J gene: TRBJ1-2; V gene: TRBV29-1; CDR3 protein: CSASGGRDYGYTF
J gene: TRBJ2-3; V gene: TRBV7-2; CDR3 protein: CASSPDRGQRDTQYF
J gene: TRBJ2-7; V gene: TRBV30; CDR3 protein: CAWSAPGQGEYEQYF
J gene: TRBJ1-2; V gene: TRBV25-1; CDR3 protein: CASSESWGSYGYTF
J gene: TRBJ2-5; V gene: TRBV6-5; CDR3 protein: CASTTTGGGRETQYF
J gene: TRBJ2-7; V gene: TRBV3-1; CDR3 protein: CASSQEGRTSGSLSSYEQYF
J gene: TRBJ2-5; V gene: TRBV7-8; CDR3 protein: CASSAHPGGAQETQYF
J gene: TRBJ1-5; V gene: TRBV19; CDR3 protein: CASTTAGAQHF